This T cell receptor (beta chain) was sequenced during a study of EBV T-cell therapy then PD-1 blockade in nasopharyngeal carcinoma. The method was immunoSEQ multiplex PCR; TCRdb's version includes in-frame clones alone and lacks a portion of them. The repertoire includes 20,000 to 25,000 clones, about 88% of them detected once, and under 35% sits in the top ten. Described time point: 266 days after commencement of treatment, after nivolumab therapy. Documented treatment: AdE1-LMPpoly-expanded autologous EBV-specific T-cell therapy followed by anti-PD-1 nivolumab. V was clipped by 4 bases and J by 5 bases; unmatched bases: 13. The length of the CDR3 is 17 residues. Germline V CDR1 and CDR2: PRHDT, FYEKMQ (reference sequence). As concerns this clone: Its antigen is unidentified.

This sequence joins TRBV13 and TRBJ2-3, with 9 positions matching TRBD2. The origin of this receptor is a man aged 40-49 years with nasopharyngeal carcinoma. Here the sequenced sample was CD8+ T cells from blood, taken at roughly day 250 from a patient whose treatment included autologous EBV-specific T cells and nivolumab. In DNA, the CDR3 is TGTGCCAGCAGCTCGACCTCGGTTTCTAGCGGGAAAGATACGCAGTATTTT. Its translation: CASSSTSVSSGKDTQYF.